The present entry profiles one T cell receptor beta chain with its context. What it recognizes is unknown. The sample is drawn from a study of OX40 agonist ivuxolimab in advanced cancers. Study-level background: In this cohort, patients received ivuxolimab, an agonistic anti-OX40 (CD134) antibody. Study-level findings and limits: Which antigen the expanded peripheral T cells recognized is unknown.

Germline CDR1 reads SNHLY; CDR2 reads FYNNEI. This CDR3 spans 15 amino acids. Deletions cut 3 bases from V and 2 bases from J, with 13 bases between. Autoimmune disease history or systemic immunosuppression led to patient exclusion. Method: immunoSEQ multiplex PCR; TCRdb's copy keeps in-frame clones and lacks some. The data contain about 54,000 clones, more than 85% of them singletons. The starting material was CD4+ or CD8+ T cells sorted from blood, obtained in a trial of the OX40 agonist ivuxolimab. The chain carries TRBV2 and TRBJ1-1; D is unresolved. The TCR sequence derives from an adult with an advanced solid tumor such as melanoma, head and neck, liver or kidney cancer. The CDR3 DNA follows: TGTGCCAGCAGTGACCTAAGGGTGGGTAACACTGAAGCTTTCTTT. Translating gives CASSDLRVGNTEAFF.